The rows below give T cell receptor beta chains drawn from one sample of a study of CD8+ T cells in alopecia areata. The data were produced by immunoSEQ multiplex PCR, yet TCRdb's version contains in-frame clones alone and is incomplete. This sample yields hundreds of thousands of clones, of which around two thirds are seen a single time; more than 0.95% belongs to the top ten. Sequences were derived from CD4+ T cells sorted from blood, sampled at week 0. These receptors were collected from a human donor with alopecia areata. The CDR3 runs from the conserved cysteine through the conserved F or W. Fields, in order: J gene, CDR3 length, clone size, V gene, D gene, CDR3 DNA, CDR3 protein. D genes are given only for firm matches. For some rows the clone size is stated as once, few or many, or as a class when expanded; others skip it.

J: TRBJ2-7; length: 11; size: .; V: TRBV7-2; D: .; DNA: TGTGCCAGCAGCTTAGCGGGCGAGCAGTACTTC; CDR3: CASSLAGEQYF
J: TRBJ2-2; length: 16; size: .; V: TRBV18; D: TRBD1; DNA: TGTGCCAGCTCAGCTCCGGGACAGCGGAACACCGGGGAGCTGTTTTTT; CDR3: CASSAPGQRNTGELFF
J: TRBJ1-5; length: 13; size: once; V: TRBV30; D: TRBD1; DNA: TGTGCCTGGAGCTACACAGGGGTCCAGCCCCAGCATTTT; CDR3: CAWSYTGVQPQHF
J: TRBJ2-7; length: 19; size: .; V: TRBV10-3; D: .; DNA: TGTGCCATCAGCGAGAAACTGACAGGCCAAGGGATGGGTACCTACGAGCAGTACTTC; CDR3: CAISEKLTGQGMGTYEQYF
J: TRBJ1-2; length: 14; size: .; V: TRBV29-1; D: TRBD1; DNA: TGCAGCGTGAGGGGACAGGAACTACTCTCCGGCTACACCTTC; CDR3: CSVRGQELLSGYTF
J: TRBJ2-3; length: 16; size: .; V: TRBV18; D: TRBD1; DNA: TGTGCCAGCTCACCACTGCCAGGGGGTGGCACAGATACGCAGTATTTT; CDR3: CASSPLPGGGTDTQYF
J: TRBJ1-2; length: 13; size: .; V: TRBV7-9; D: .; DNA: TGTGCCAGCAGCACGGGTTTAGGCTATGGCTACACCTTC; CDR3: CASSTGLGYGYTF
J: TRBJ1-1; length: 13; size: .; V: TRBV2; D: .; DNA: TGTGCCAGCAGGCCCCAGGGGTTCACTGAAGCTTTCTTT; CDR3: CASRPQGFTEAFF
J: TRBJ1-1; length: 12; size: .; V: TRBV29-1; D: .; DNA: TGCAGCGTTTCCCCCTCGAACACTGAAGCTTTCTTT; CDR3: CSVSPSNTEAFF
J: TRBJ1-2; length: 14; size: .; V: TRBV7-8; D: .; DNA: TGTGCCAGCAGCTCGACAGTAGGGATGGATGGCTACACCTTC; CDR3: CASSSTVGMDGYTF
J: TRBJ1-5; length: 15; size: .; V: TRBV9; D: TRBD1; DNA: TGTGCCAGCAGCGACCTCAGGGGGTGGGTTCAGCCCCAGCATTTT; CDR3: CASSDLRGWVQPQHF
J: TRBJ2-1; length: 14; size: .; V: TRBV29-1; D: .; DNA: TGCAGCGGCGTCCGTTTAGGCTCCTACAATGAGCAGTTCTTC; CDR3: CSGVRLGSYNEQFF
J: TRBJ2-3; length: 17; size: few; V: TRBV5-5; D: .; DNA: TGTGCCAGCAGCGTTACTCTGGGGGGAAGGAGCACAGATACGCAGTATTTT; CDR3: CASSVTLGGRSTDTQYF
J: TRBJ2-2; length: 13; size: .; V: TRBV25-1; D: .; DNA: TGTGCCACTACGAGGGGAGGAACCGGGGAGCTGTTTTTT; CDR3: CATTRGGTGELFF
J: TRBJ1-1; length: 12; size: .; V: TRBV29-1; D: .; DNA: TGCAGCGTTTGGTCAGGGAACACTGAAGCTTTCTTT; CDR3: CSVWSGNTEAFF
J: TRBJ2-5; length: 12; size: .; V: TRBV2; D: TRBD1; DNA: TGTGCCAGCAGGGGGACAGGGAGCACCCAGTACTTC; CDR3: CASRGTGSTQYF
J: TRBJ1-2; length: 11; size: few; V: TRBV7-2; D: .; DNA: TGTGCCAGAAGAAACGGCTATGGCTACACCTTC; CDR3: CARRNGYGYTF
J: TRBJ2-5; length: 16; size: .; V: TRBV29-1; D: TRBD2; DNA: TGCAGCGTCATTCTATTCGGACTAGCGGGGGGTGAGACCCAGTACTTC; CDR3: CSVILFGLAGGETQYF
J: TRBJ2-4; length: 16; size: .; V: TRBV5-6; D: TRBD2; DNA: TGTGCCAGCAGCTTGTTTCTAGCGGGGGGGCCGGACATTCAGTACTTC; CDR3: CASSLFLAGGPDIQYF
J: TRBJ1-2; length: 14; size: .; V: TRBV7-3; D: .; DNA: TGTGCCAGCTCCCCCGTCGGGGGCGCTTATGGCTACACCTTC; CDR3: CASSPVGGAYGYTF
J: TRBJ1-2; length: 12; size: few; V: TRBV6-5; D: .; DNA: TGTGCCAGCAGGCCTCCGGGGCTTGGCTACACCTTC; CDR3: CASRPPGLGYTF
J: TRBJ2-7; length: 15; size: .; V: TRBV6-5; D: .; DNA: TGTGCCAGCAGTTACTCTCACGGGGCATCCTACGAGCAGTACTTC; CDR3: CASSYSHGASYEQYF
J: TRBJ1-2; length: 13; size: .; V: TRBV29-1; D: .; DNA: TGCAGCGTTGAACAATCCTACGCCGGGGGCTACACCTTC; CDR3: CSVEQSYAGGYTF
J: TRBJ2-2; length: 14; size: .; V: TRBV5-1; D: .; DNA: TGCGCCAGCAGCTCCGGCCCTGGAATCGGGGAGCTGTTTTTT; CDR3: CASSSGPGIGELFF
J: TRBJ2-3; length: 13; size: .; V: TRBV12-5; D: .; DNA: TGTGCTAGTGGTGCTGACCTGGCAGATACGCAGTATTTT; CDR3: CASGADLADTQYF
J: TRBJ1-1; length: 13; size: once; V: TRBV23-1; D: .; DNA: TGCGCCAGCATCCAAACTGGGAACACTGAAGCTTTCTTT; CDR3: CASIQTGNTEAFF
J: TRBJ2-1; length: 12; size: .; V: TRBV30; D: TRBD2; DNA: TGTGCCGGGACTAGCGGCAACAATGAGCAGTTCTTC; CDR3: CAGTSGNNEQFF
J: TRBJ1-2; length: 16; size: once; V: TRBV30; D: .; DNA: TGTGCCTGGAGCCCACCCGGGGGGGGCGTCAGCTATGGCTACACCTTC; CDR3: CAWSPPGGGVSYGYTF
J: TRBJ2-5; length: 14; size: .; V: TRBV5-4; D: TRBD2; DNA: TGTGCCAGCAGCTGGGGGACTAGCCAAGAGACCCAGTACTTC; CDR3: CASSWGTSQETQYF
J: TRBJ2-7; length: 13; size: .; V: TRBV6-1; D: .; DNA: TGTGCCAGCAGTGAAGCTGGCACGGACGAGCAGTACTTC; CDR3: CASSEAGTDEQYF
J: TRBJ1-6; length: 16; size: .; V: TRBV9; D: TRBD1; DNA: TGTGCCAGCAGCGTAGAGACAGGGCGTATAGGTTCACCCCTCCACTTT; CDR3: CASSVETGRIGSPLHF
J: TRBJ1-3; length: 14; size: once; V: TRBV30; D: .; DNA: TGTGCCTGGAGTAAAAAACCTCGGGGAAACACCATATATTTT; CDR3: CAWSKKPRGNTIYF
J: TRBJ1-6; length: 15; size: .; V: TRBV27; D: .; DNA: TGTGCCAGCAGTTTAGGGAGGTCCTATAATTCACCCCTCCACTTT; CDR3: CASSLGRSYNSPLHF
J: TRBJ2-1; length: 14; size: .; V: TRBV4-1; D: TRBD2; DNA: TGCGCCAGCAGCCAACCGACTAGCCACAATGAGCAGTTCTTC; CDR3: CASSQPTSHNEQFF
J: TRBJ1-5; length: 15; size: .; V: TRBV9; D: .; DNA: TGTGCCAGCAGCGTATCTTTTTCGTGGGATCAGCCCCAGCATTTT; CDR3: CASSVSFSWDQPQHF
J: TRBJ1-6; length: 15; size: .; V: TRBV7-2; D: .; DNA: TGTGCCAGCAGCTTAGCGCAAGTCGACGGTTCACCCCTCCACTTT; CDR3: CASSLAQVDGSPLHF
J: TRBJ2-1; length: 11; size: .; V: TRBV29-1; D: .; DNA: TGCAGCGTTGAAATGTTGGACAGTCGGTTCTTC; CDR3: CSVEMLDSRFF
J: TRBJ2-5; length: 13; size: .; V: TRBV29-1; D: TRBD1; DNA: TGCAGCGTGGGACAGGGGGCACGGGAGACCCAGTACTTC; CDR3: CSVGQGARETQYF
J: TRBJ2-5; length: 12; size: .; V: TRBV11-2; D: .; DNA: TGTGCCAGCAGCCGGGGCGCTGGGACCCAGTACTTC; CDR3: CASSRGAGTQYF
J: TRBJ2-2; length: 14; size: .; V: TRBV29-1; D: .; DNA: TGCAGCGGCGGGAAAGGACCGAACACCGGGGAGCTGTTTTTT; CDR3: CSGGKGPNTGELFF
J: TRBJ2-5; length: 16; size: .; V: TRBV5-4; D: TRBD1; DNA: TGTGCCAGCGCGTTCTGGGGGACAGGGATCCAAGAGACCCAGTACTTC; CDR3: CASAFWGTGIQETQYF
J: TRBJ1-2; length: 14; size: .; V: TRBV18; D: .; DNA: TGTGCCAGCTCACCCCTGGACATCGGCGGGGGCTACACCTTC; CDR3: CASSPLDIGGGYTF
J: TRBJ2-3; length: 13; size: few; V: TRBV4-1; D: .; DNA: TGCGCCAGCAGCCAGGGCCCGGGAGATACGCAGTATTTT; CDR3: CASSQGPGDTQYF
J: TRBJ1-2; length: 11; size: once; V: TRBV5-6; D: .; DNA: TGTGCCAGCAGCCGGGTGACTGGCTACACCTTC; CDR3: CASSRVTGYTF
J: TRBJ1-2; length: 14; size: .; V: TRBV30; D: .; DNA: TGTGCCTGGAGTGTACATCAGGGGATCTATGGCTACACCTTC; CDR3: CAWSVHQGIYGYTF
J: TRBJ1-1; length: 13; size: .; V: TRBV29-1; D: .; DNA: TGCAGCGTTGGATTTGGCCTGAACACTGAAGCTTTCTTT; CDR3: CSVGFGLNTEAFF
J: TRBJ2-3; length: 13; size: .; V: TRBV7-9; D: .; DNA: TGTGCCAGCAGGCCTAACAAGAGGGACGAAGGGTATTTT; CDR3: CASRPNKRDEGYF
J: TRBJ2-7; length: 11; size: .; V: TRBV30; D: .; DNA: TGTGCCTGGTCGGGATTCTACGAGCAGTACTTC; CDR3: CAWSGFYEQYF
J: TRBJ1-1; length: 14; size: .; V: TRBV25-1; D: .; DNA: TGTGCCAGCAGTCTGCAGGGGACTGGGGCTGAAGCTTTCTTT; CDR3: CASSLQGTGAEAFF
J: TRBJ2-2; length: 16; size: .; V: TRBV10-3; D: .; DNA: TGTGCCAGCAGTTACTCTGAACTCGTAAACACCGGGGAGCTGTTTTTT; CDR3: CASSYSELVNTGELFF
J: TRBJ2-5; length: 12; size: .; V: TRBV4-2; D: .; DNA: TGTGCCAGCAGCCAAGATCGAGAGACCCAGTACTTC; CDR3: CASSQDRETQYF
J: TRBJ2-7; length: 12; size: few; V: TRBV29-1; D: .; DNA: TGCAGCGTTGCCCGGGCGCCGGGCGAGCAGTACTTC; CDR3: CSVARAPGEQYF
J: TRBJ2-7; length: 11; size: .; V: TRBV9; D: .; DNA: TGTGCCAGCATGGGGTCACGAGAGCAGTACTTC; CDR3: CASMGSREQYF